The present entry profiles one T cell receptor (beta chain) with its context. The data stem from a study of T cell clonotyping in hematopoietic cell transplantation. Sequencing used immunoSEQ multiplex PCR; TCRdb keeps in-frame clones, though not all of them. The sample has over 8,000 clones; 81% are singletons. Germline CDR1 SEHNR, CDR2 FQNEAQ (reference sequence). V lost 5 bases and J lost 9; bases outside the gene matches: 15. The CDR3 sequence is 16 residues long. The starting material was peripheral blood mononuclear cells, obtained 180 days after allogeneic stem cell transplant. This chain connects TRBV7-9 to TRBJ2-1; 8 nucleotides align to TRBD2. The clonotype was recovered from a female patient aged 45-65 years who had an allogeneic stem cell transplant from an unrelated donor, so the T cells may come from the graft donor. Some clones in this sample may be carry-over from other donors' samples. CDR3 DNA: TGTGCCAGCAGCCATAGACTATCGGGGGGGCCGGGTGAGCAGTTCTTC. This codes for CASSHRLSGGPGEQFF.